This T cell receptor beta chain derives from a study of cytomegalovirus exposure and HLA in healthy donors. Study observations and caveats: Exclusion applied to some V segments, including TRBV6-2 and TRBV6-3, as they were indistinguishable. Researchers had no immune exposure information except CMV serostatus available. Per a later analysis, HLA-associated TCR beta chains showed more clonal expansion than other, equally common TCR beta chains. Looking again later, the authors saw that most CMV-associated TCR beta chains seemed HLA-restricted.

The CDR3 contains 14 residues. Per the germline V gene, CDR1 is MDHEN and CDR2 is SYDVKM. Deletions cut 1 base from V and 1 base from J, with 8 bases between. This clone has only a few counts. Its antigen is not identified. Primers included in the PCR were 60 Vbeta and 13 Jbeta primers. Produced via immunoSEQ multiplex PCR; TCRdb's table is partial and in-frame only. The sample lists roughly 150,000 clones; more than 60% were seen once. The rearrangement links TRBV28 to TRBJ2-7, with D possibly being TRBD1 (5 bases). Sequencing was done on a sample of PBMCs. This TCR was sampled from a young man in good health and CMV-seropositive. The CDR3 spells CASSLFAGSYEQYF. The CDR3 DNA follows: TGTGCCAGCAGTTTATTCGCAGGGTCCTACGAGCAGTACTTC.